These T cell receptor beta chains were read from a single sample in a study of blood T cell repertoires in COVID-19. Repertoires were generated with immunoSEQ multiplex PCR, while TCRdb's copy carries only in-frame clones and drops some. The top ten hold more than 5.5% of the sample, which has 200,000 to 300,000 clones, 75% to 85% seen once. Specimen: peripheral blood. The receptors shown here come from a human donor in a cohort sampled during active COVID-19. Each CDR3 is given with its conserved first and last residue.

TRBJ2-1,TRBV21-1,CASSKDPGESYNEQFF
TRBJ2-1,TRBV2,CASSLSGGAVEQFF
TRBJ1-4,TRBV30,CAWSAQITTNEKLFF
TRBJ2-3,TRBV6-4,CASSDGGGTDTQYF
TRBJ1-3,TRBV5-1,CASSFAGQGGNTIYF
TRBJ2-2,TRBV12-3/TRBV12-4,CASSLRVTGELFF
TRBJ1-2,TRBV6-2/TRBV6-3,CASSITENYGYTF
TRBJ1-1,TRBV6-2/TRBV6-3,CASSYTGNTEAFF
TRBJ2-1,TRBV24-1,CATSRGPPYNEQFF
TRBJ2-1,TRBV27,CASSLGRTAYNEQFF
TRBJ2-5,TRBV5-4,CASSSDRGLETQYF
TRBJ2-3,TRBV28,CACSRDTSTDTQYF
TRBJ1-2,TRBV4-1,CASSPTRDRLYGYTF
TRBJ2-2,TRBV6-1,CASSEGLASGELFF
TRBJ2-5,TRBV5-1,CASSLAGGRETQYF
TRBJ1-6,TRBV5-6,CASSSRGLLNSPLHF
TRBJ1-1,TRBV30,CAWSVRRQGAGNTEAFF
TRBJ2-2,TRBV4-1,CASSQGGQGANTGELFF
TRBJ1-4,TRBV7-6,CASSLEGRTNEKLFF
TRBJ2-5,TRBV6-5,CASSPTGGTETQYF
TRBJ1-4,TRBV28,CASSIPGQGVFAEKLFF
TRBJ1-2,TRBV28,CASNEGVRGYTF
TRBJ2-6,TRBV28,CASSLSQQGPGANVLTF
TRBJ2-3,TRBV28,CASLPTRVVDTQYF
TRBJ2-5,TRBV6-5,CASSPDRQETQYF
TRBJ2-2,TRBV30,CARGQGAPGELFF
TRBJ2-2,TRBV5-1,CASSFSRVQLTGELFF
TRBJ2-1,TRBV3-1/TRBV3-2,CASSQMTSGAYNEQFF
TRBJ2-6,TRBV28,CASRGLSGANVLTF
TRBJ2-5,TRBV18,CASSPGGQGSQETQYF
TRBJ1-1,TRBV3-1/TRBV3-2,CASSTGQGRPMNTEAFF
TRBJ1-2,TRBV4-2,CASSQDHREHYGYTF
TRBJ2-1,TRBV27,CASSNRDRGYNEQFF
TRBJ2-7,TRBV11-2,CASSHVEYEQYF
TRBJ1-2,TRBV11-2,CASSLLGAGANYGYTF
TRBJ1-4,TRBV7-9,CASSASGTGGEKLFF
TRBJ1-2,TRBV4-1,CASSHGNRALSYTF
TRBJ2-6,TRBV19,CASSIDRVRGYSSGANVLTF
TRBJ2-3,TRBV15,CATSRDLTQGRRTDTQYF
TRBJ2-1,TRBV3-1/TRBV3-2,CASSQDAFAGGRTTNEQFF
TRBJ1-5,TRBV19,CASTSYWGQGNQPQHF
TRBJ1-1,TRBV27,CASRRQVGGGTEAFF
TRBJ1-2,TRBV6-5,CASSQGQGGGYTF
TRBJ1-1,TRBV3-1/TRBV3-2,CASSQVRGLEAFF
TRBJ1-1,TRBV14,CASSQDWRTEAFF
TRBJ1-6,TRBV6-5,CASREGDSPLHF
TRBJ1-6,TRBV9,CASSVLGGPDSPLHF